These T cell receptor beta chains were read from a single sample in a study of cytotoxic CD8 clonotypes in ibrutinib-treated CLL. Here immunoSEQ multiplex PCR was the method, and the copy in TCRdb shows in-frame clones only, minus some. The sample yields around 150,000 clones, around 80% seen once. The source was PBMCs, collected after 36 months of ibrutinib treatment. These receptors all come from a human donor with chronic lymphocytic leukemia. Both conserved end residues are part of each CDR3. A D gene is named only where the DNA matches it firmly. Size is omitted from some rows. Given values are once, few, many or a class for expanded clones.

d_call j_call clone_size v_call cdr3_nt cdr3_aa
. TRBJ1-5 . TRBV6-5 TGTGCCAGCAGTTCCGGCCCCTATAGCAATCAGCCCCAGCATTTT CASSSGPYSNQPQHF
TRBD1 TRBJ2-7 few TRBV6-1 TGTGCCAGCAGTGACCGGGACAGGGGATCCTACGAGCAGTACTTC CASSDRDRGSYEQYF
. TRBJ1-5 . TRBV7-6 TGTGCCAGCAGTTCCCAGGTTAATCAGCCCCAGCATTTT CASSSQVNQPQHF
TRBD1 TRBJ1-5 . TRBV4-1 TGCGCCAGCAGCCACCTCCTGCTCGGGACAGGGGGCTTGGGGAATCAGCCCCAGCATTTT CASSHLLLGTGGLGNQPQHF
TRBD1 TRBJ2-7 . TRBV6-5 TGTGCCAGCAGTTACGGTTTCCAGGGGGCCGAGCAGTACTTC CASSYGFQGAEQYF
TRBD2 TRBJ2-7 . TRBV29-1 TGCAGCGTACAAAGCGGGAGAAGCTACGAGCAGTACTTC CSVQSGRSYEQYF
TRBD2 TRBJ2-3 . TRBV6-4 TGTGCCAGCAGTGACACTAGCGGGAGCATCACAGATACGCAGTATTTT CASSDTSGSITDTQYF
TRBD1 TRBJ1-1 . TRBV11-2 TGTGCCAGCAGCACAAGGACAGGGAGCGTGGATGAAGCTTTCTTT CASSTRTGSVDEAFF
. TRBJ1-2 . TRBV6-5 TGTGCCAGCAGTTACTCTGGCGGGGCAGGCTATGGCTACACCTTC CASSYSGGAGYGYTF
. TRBJ2-4 once TRBV5-6 TGTGCCAGCAGCCCGGGTAGGGTCTTAATGGCCAAAAACATTCAGTACTTC CASSPGRVLMAKNIQYF
. TRBJ2-7 . TRBV27 TGTGCCAGCAGTTTATCCTTGGGGTACGAGCAGTACTTC CASSLSLGYEQYF
. TRBJ1-5 . TRBV7-6 TGTGCCAGCAGCATGCGCGAGGGGGGTCAGCCCCAGCATTTT CASSMREGGQPQHF
. TRBJ2-1 . TRBV7-2 TGTGCCAGCAGCAGTCCCGGACTCCATGAGCAGTTCTTC CASSSPGLHEQFF
TRBD1 TRBJ2-6 . TRBV29-1 TGCAGCGTCTCCAGGGACAGGGTGGCCAACGTCCTGACTTTC CSVSRDRVANVLTF
TRBD1 TRBJ2-5 . TRBV9 TGTGCCAGCAGCCCTCGTGGGACAGGGTGGTTTGAGACCCAGTACTTC CASSPRGTGWFETQYF
TRBD1 TRBJ2-1 once TRBV5-1 TGCGCCAGCAGGCTCCGGGACAGGCACAATGAGCAGTTCTTC CASRLRDRHNEQFF
. TRBJ1-1 . TRBV14 TGTGCCAGCAGCCAAGTTTACACTGAAGCTTTCTTT CASSQVYTEAFF
. TRBJ2-7 . TRBV18 TGTGCCAGCTCACCCGCCTTGCGAGAGCAGTACTTC CASSPALREQYF
TRBD1 TRBJ1-1 . TRBV6-1 TGTGCCAGCAGTGCCACACCGGGACAGAAGAACACTGAAGCTTTCTTT CASSATPGQKNTEAFF
. TRBJ1-5 few TRBV4-1 TGCGCCAGCAGCCACGGAGAGAATCAGCCCCAGCATTTT CASSHGENQPQHF
. TRBJ2-2 . TRBV27 TGTGCCAGCAGTTTATTCCGCGCCGGGGAGCTGTTTTTT CASSLFRAGELFF
TRBD1 TRBJ1-2 once TRBV10-3 TGTGCCATCAGTACAGGACAGGGACCCGACGGCTACACCTTC CAISTGQGPDGYTF
. TRBJ1-5 . TRBV5-5 TGTGCCAGCAGCTTGTCTGCGGGCTATCAGCCCCAGCATTTT CASSLSAGYQPQHF
. TRBJ1-2 . TRBV2 TGTGCCAGCAGTGTGACACCTAACTATGGCTACACCTTC CASSVTPNYGYTF
TRBD1 TRBJ1-1 . TRBV18 TGTGCCAGCTCACTACAGGGGCGAGCCACTGAAGCTTTCTTT CASSLQGRATEAFF
TRBD1 TRBJ1-4 few TRBV30 TGTGCCTGTCGACCCAGGGGGCCCAATGAAAAACTGTTTTTT CACRPRGPNEKLFF
. TRBJ1-2 . TRBV5-1 TGCGCCAGCAGCCCAACCGGGACCGCGTGGGACTACACCTTC CASSPTGTAWDYTF
. TRBJ1-5 few TRBV2 TGTGCCAGCACCCGGGTCGGGGATCAGCCCCAGCATTTT CASTRVGDQPQHF
. TRBJ1-1 . TRBV2 TGTGCCAGCAGTGTGTTAAGGGCTTTCTTT CASSVLRAFF
. TRBJ2-3 . TRBV7-3 TGTGCCAGCAGCTCCAATCGGGGAGGTACGCAGTATTTT CASSSNRGGTQYF
TRBD2 TRBJ2-2 . TRBV7-3 TGTGCCAGCAGCTCACAAGCGGGAAGGATTGGCGGGGAGCTGTTTTTT CASSSQAGRIGGELFF
TRBD1 TRBJ2-7 . TRBV13 TGTGCCAGCAGCTCAGCCTTGGTACGGGACAGTGCCTACGAGCAGTACTTC CASSSALVRDSAYEQYF
TRBD1 TRBJ1-2 . TRBV18 TGTGCCAGCGCTGAGGGACAGGGGGCGCGTGGCTACACCTTC CASAEGQGARGYTF
. TRBJ2-1 . TRBV29-1 TGCAGCCTAGGAGGTTTCGATGAGCAGTTCTTC CSLGGFDEQFF
TRBD1 TRBJ1-2 once TRBV6-6 TGTGCCAGCAGTTATTGGAGACAGGGCCTGAACTATGGCTACACCTTC CASSYWRQGLNYGYTF
. TRBJ1-6 . TRBV10-3 TGTGCCATCAGTGAGTCGAATCTCGTGACAGCAAATAATTCACCCCTCCACTTT CAISESNLVTANNSPLHF
. TRBJ2-2 . TRBV28 TGTGCCAGCAGACGGCAGGGGAACACCGGGGAGCTGTTTTTT CASRRQGNTGELFF
. TRBJ2-7 . TRBV30 TGTGCCTGGGGACATAAACTAAACTACGAGCAGTACTTC CAWGHKLNYEQYF
. TRBJ1-1 . TRBV5-6 TGTGCCAGCAGCTTGGCCGCTCATAACACTGAAGCTTTCTTT CASSLAAHNTEAFF